The 12 T cell receptor beta chains presented below share a single source sample, sequenced in a study of pediatric ulcerative colitis. Here immunoSEQ multiplex PCR was the method, and the copy in TCRdb shows in-frame clones only, minus some. The profile covers approximately 30,000 clones, with roughly four fifths appearing a single time and approximately 4% taken by the ten largest. The sequenced sample consisted of blood. Receptors originate from a boy under 18 with severe ulcerative colitis.

This sequence joins TRBV5-6 and TRBJ1-2, with TRBD1 as a possible D gene (6 bases). The germline gives CDR1 SGHDT, CDR2 YYEEEE. V shed 2 bases and J shed 8 bases, with 19 bases lying between them. This CDR3 contains 15 residues. In nucleotides, the CDR3 is TGTGCCAGCAGCTTTCCCGGGACATCTTTGGGCGGCTACACCTTC. This codes for CASSFPGTSLGGYTF.

V is TRBV19 and J is TRBJ1-2; D call uncertain. The germline V and J ends were trimmed by 0 bases and 3 bases, with 5 bases remaining between them. The CDR3 is made up of 13 amino acids. The germline V gene encodes CDR1 LNHDA and CDR2 SQIVND (reference sequence). The chain's CDR3 is CASSIDRDYGYTF. The DNA of the CDR3 is TGTGCCAGTAGTATAGATCGGGACTATGGCTACACCTTC.

V usage is TRBV5-1 and J usage is TRBJ2-2; D remains unclear. The CDR3 totals 15 residues. Germline CDR1 reads SGHRS; CDR2 reads YFSETQ. V lost 0 bases and J 6 bases, leaving 12 bases between the germline ends. CDR3 sequence reads: CASSLVTIRAGELFF. The CDR3 bases are TGCGCCAGCAGCTTGGTTACAATTCGTGCCGGGGAGCTGTTTTTT.

V is TRBV6-5 and J is TRBJ2-2, with D uncertain. The CDR3 extends over 13 amino acids. V gave up 7 bases and J gave up 2 bases, with 8 bases separating them. CDR1 is MNHEY and CDR2 is SVGAGI in the germline V gene. This chain's CDR3 is CASIGFNTGELFF. CDR3 sequence (DNA): TGTGCCAGCATCGGCTTTAACACCGGGGAGCTGTTTTTT.

The V and J genes are TRBV30 and TRBJ2-3; 8 nucleotides match TRBD2. The CDR3 runs to 14 residues. J was trimmed by 7 bases and V by 8 bases; bases with no gene match: 14. The germline gives CDR1 GTSNPN, CDR2 SVGIG (reference sequence). CDR3 residues: CAHSSGRGENTQYF. In nucleotides, the CDR3 is TGTGCCCACTCATCCGGGCGGGGGGAGAATACGCAGTATTTT.

The J gene is TRBJ1-1, the V gene TRBV6-5; tentatively, D is TRBD1 (6 bases). Trimming shortened V by 2 bases and J by 14 bases, and 9 bases separated the two germline ends. Germline-derived CDR1 and CDR2 are MNHEY and SVGAGI. The CDR3 sequence is 10 residues long. The CDR3 bases are TGTGCCAGCAGTTACAGGGGGGCCTTCTTT. Its protein is CASSYRGAFF.

This sequence joins TRBV5-1 and TRBJ2-2; D may match TRBD1 or TRBD2 (5 bases each). In germline, CDR1 is SGHRS, CDR2 YFSETQ. The ends were cut back, 1 base at V and 6 bases at J, with 7 bases in the middle. This CDR3 has 13 amino acids. The CDR3 DNA reads TGCGCCAGCAGCTTGATGGGGGCCGGGGAGCTGTTTTTT. This gives the protein CASSLMGAGELFF.

The chain joins TRBV5-1 to TRBJ1-5; maybe TRBD1 (5 bases). In germline, CDR1 is SGHRS, CDR2 YFSETQ. V lost 2 bases and J 0 bases, leaving 9 bases between the germline ends. This CDR3 has 15 residues. This CDR3 is CASSFDSPSNQPQHF. DNA for the CDR3: TGCGCCAGCAGCTTTGACAGCCCTAGCAATCAGCCCCAGCATTTT.

The chain has TRBV18 and TRBJ1-6; no reliable D call. V was clipped by 4 bases and J by 6 bases, with 13 bases between them. This CDR3 region has 15 residues. The germline gives CDR1 KGHSH, CDR2 LQKENI. The CDR3 DNA reads as TGTGCCAGCTCACTGGGCAGTTCACCTAATTCACCCCTCCACTTT. It codes for CASSLGSSPNSPLHF.

This clone has only one observation. The rearrangement uses TRBV7-9 and TRBJ1-3, with unresolved D. Germline V gene data show CDR1 as SEHNR and CDR2 as FQNEAQ (reference sequence). V shed 2 bases and J shed 1 base, with 3 bases lying between them. The CDR3 has 13 residues. The CDR3 protein is CASSLFSGNTIYF. The CDR3 nucleotides read TGTGCCAGCAGCTTATTTTCTGGAAACACCATATATTTT.

Only a few counts were recorded for this clone. The chain is built from TRBV7-9 and TRBJ2-7; D is uncertain. Trimming removed 5 bases at V and 0 bases at J, with 17 bases between. CDR3 size: 16 residues. Germline CDR1 and CDR2: SEHNR and FQNEAQ (reference sequence). The chain's CDR3 is CASSAQDGMSSYEQYF. In nucleotides, the CDR3 is TGTGCCAGCAGCGCTCAGGACGGAATGAGCTCCTACGAGCAGTACTTC.

The chain couples TRBV9 to TRBJ2-4, with a tentative D call TRBD2 (5 bases). Trimming shortened V by 0 bases and J by 5 bases, and 18 bases separated the two germline ends. The CDR3 consists of 17 residues. The germline V gene has CDR1 SGDLS and CDR2 YYNGEE. The CDR3 nucleotides are TGTGCCAGCAGCGTAGTAGGACGGAGGTTAGGCGAAAACATTCAGTACTTC. Amino acids: CASSVVGRRLGENIQYF.